Below, 8 T cell receptor beta chains from the same sample are listed, as sequenced in a study of cytomegalovirus exposure and HLA in healthy donors. The PCR made use of 60 Vbeta and 13 Jbeta primers. This table comes from immunoSEQ multiplex PCR, and its TCRdb copy is limited to in-frame clones, with some not included. Among 110,000 or so clones listed, 77% were seen once. Source material: PBMCs. The receptors come from a man aged 50-60 years in good health and CMV-seropositive.

The chain links TRBV19 to TRBJ1-1; tentative D call: TRBD1 (5 bases). CDR1 LNHDA and CDR2 SQIVND come from the germline V gene (reference sequence). The V end lost 9 bases, the J end lost 4 bases, and 15 bases lay between the germline ends. CDR3 length: 13 amino acids. CDR3 loop: CASTRAGGTEAFF. The CDR3 DNA reads as TGTGCCAGCACCAGAGCGGGGGGCACTGAAGCTTTCTTT.

The rearrangement uses TRBV5-5 and TRBJ1-1; 7 bases match TRBD1. Germline V gene sequence: CDR1 SGHKS, CDR2 YYEKEE (reference sequence). The CDR3 contains 16 residues. Losses at the gene ends were 3 bases for V and 1 base for J; bases not matched to a gene: 9. CDR3 nucleotides: TGTGCCAGCAGCTCGCGACAGGGCAAGACGAACACTGAAGCTTTCTTT. Its translation: CASSSRQGKTNTEAFF.

This clone was picked up a small number of times. The rearrangement uses TRBV13 and TRBJ2-1; TRBD2 agrees at 7 bases. This CDR3 contains 17 residues. J was trimmed by 8 bases and V by 5 bases; bases with no gene match: 18. CDR1 is PRHDT and CDR2 is FYEKMQ in the germline V gene (reference sequence). The CDR3 DNA is TGTGCCAGCAGCCCCCCCAATGAAGCGGGGATTGGTGATGAGCAGTTCTTC. Protein: CASSPPNEAGIGDEQFF. Using reference TRBV13 and TRBJ2-1 for the parts outside the CDR3, the full variable domain is AAGVIQSPRHLIKEKRETATLKCYPIPRHDTVYWYQQGPGQDPQFLISFYEKMQSDKGSIPDRFSAQQFSDYHSELNMSSLELGDSALYFCASSPPNEAGIGDEQFFGPGTRLTVL.

This chain uses TRBV2 with TRBJ1-3; D unclear. Germline V gene lookup returns CDR1 SNHLY and CDR2 FYNNEI. CDR3 size: 15 residues. The V end lost 2 bases, the J end lost 3 bases, and 11 bases lay between the germline ends. The CDR3: CASSERGNIGNTIYF. The CDR3 DNA reads TGTGCCAGCAGTGAACGAGGGAATATTGGAAACACCATATATTTT.

The chain couples TRBV5-1 to TRBJ2-1; 7 positions agree with TRBD1. Trimming removed 4 bases from V and 5 bases from J; junction bases left unmatched: 15. The CDR3 sequence is 17 residues long. Germline V lookup: CDR1 SGHRS, CDR2 YFSETQ. DNA for the CDR3: TGCGCCAGCAGCATGGGTCAGAGACAGGGTGACCACAATGAGCAGTTCTTC. Translation: CASSMGQRQGDHNEQFF.

For the CDR3, the DNA is TGTGCCAGCAGCTTAGCGGGGAGGGGAGCTTACAATGAGCAGTTCTTC. Encoded protein: CASSLAGRGAYNEQFF. This chain joins TRBV11-3 and TRBJ2-1; 7 positions match TRBD2. The CDR3 covers 16 residues. Germline trimming cut 1 base from V and 4 bases from J; bases unmatched to any gene: 7. Per the germline V gene, CDR1 is SGHNT and CDR2 is YENEEA.

This clone was recorded only once. Written as DNA, the CDR3 is TGTGCCAGCAGCTTATCTGTGCGGGAGGGCAACGAGCAGTACTTC. This codes for CASSLSVREGNEQYF. The chain joins TRBV7-2 to TRBJ2-7, with 9 bases matching TRBD2. J was trimmed by 5 bases and V by 2 bases; bases with no gene match: 7. Germline V gives CDR1 SGHTA, CDR2 FQGNSA. The CDR3 has 15 amino acids.

The V and J genes are TRBV6-1 and TRBJ2-7; 8 bases map to TRBD1. Germline CDR1 MNHNS, CDR2 SASEGT. V dropped 7 bases and J dropped 2; count of bases not matched to a gene: 10. The CDR3 spans 15 residues. Written as DNA, the CDR3 is TGTGCCAGCATTTTCGACAGGGGCTATCCCTACGAGCAGTACTTC. Encoded protein: CASIFDRGYPYEQYF.